The 18 T cell receptor beta chains given below trace back to one sample, sequenced in a study of glioma-infiltrating T cells after dendritic cell vaccination. Measured with immunoSEQ multiplex PCR; TCRdb has only the in-frame clones, and not every one. Among approximately 64,000 clones listed, approximately 78% were seen once. The material was blood, obtained before dendritic cell vaccination. Source of these receptors: a human donor with glioblastoma.

The V call is TRBV4-1, the J call TRBJ1-3; 9 positions match TRBD1. CDR1 is MGHRA and CDR2 is YSYEKL in the germline V gene. J lost 3 bases, V lost 2 bases, and 5 bases had no gene match. The CDR3 runs to 16 residues. The CDR3 sequence is CASSQKQGARGNTIYF. CDR3 DNA: TGCGCCAGCAGCCAAAAACAGGGGGCCCGTGGAAACACCATATATTTT.

This chain links TRBV10-2 with TRBJ2-1; TRBD1 agrees at 8 bases. Germline V lookup: CDR1 WSHSY, CDR2 SAAADI. The CDR3 has 15 amino acids. After removal of 7 bases from V and 4 bases from J, the junction contained 9 bases not matched to a gene. The CDR3 coding sequence is TGCGCCAGCAAAGGTCCGGGACAGGCATACAATGAGCAGTTCTTC. It translates to CASKGPGQAYNEQFF.

This clone was picked up a small number of times. The rearrangement joins TRBV10-3 to TRBJ1-6; TRBD1 matches at 8 bases. The CDR3 has 14 amino acids. Per germline, CDR1 ENHRY and CDR2 SYGVKD. With 6 bases clipped from V and 8 bases from J, the junction kept 6 bases outside the gene matches. The CDR3 sequence is CAISWTGRDSPLHF. As DNA, the CDR3 is TGTGCCATCAGCTGGACAGGGAGGGATTCACCCCTCCACTTT.

The chain has TRBV28 and TRBJ2-2, with a weak D call TRBD1 (6 bases). This CDR3 has 15 amino acids. CDR1 is MDHEN, CDR2 SYDVKM, per germline. Trimming removed 8 bases at V and 4 bases at J, with 17 bases between. CDR3 in amino acids: CASRPQGRVTGELFF. DNA for the CDR3: TGTGCCAGCCGTCCACAGGGTAGGGTCACCGGGGAGCTGTTTTTT.

V usage is TRBV4-2 and J usage is TRBJ1-4; 11 nucleotides line up with TRBD1. V dropped 3 bases and J dropped 8; count of bases not matched to a gene: 8. The germline CDR1 and CDR2 sequences are LGHNA and YNFKEQ. The length of the CDR3 is 16 residues. The CDR3 sequence: CASSHATGTGGEKLFF. For the CDR3, the DNA is TGTGCCAGCAGCCATGCAACCGGGACAGGGGGAGAAAAACTGTTTTTT.

This chain connects TRBV6-5 to TRBJ2-4; D not resolved. From germline, CDR1 is MNHEY and CDR2 SVGAGI. The ends were cut back, 7 bases at V and 2 bases at J, with 6 bases in the middle. This CDR3 is 12 amino acids long. The CDR3 here is CASISTKNIQYF. The CDR3 coding sequence is TGTGCCAGCATCTCTACCAAAAACATTCAGTACTTC.

This chain links TRBV2 with TRBJ2-3; the D is unclear. CDR3 length equals 12 residues. Germline assignment: CDR1 SNHLY and CDR2 FYNNEI. Deletions cut 5 bases from V and 8 bases from J, with 11 bases between. The CDR3 protein is CASSTNMATQYF. CDR3 DNA: TGTGCCAGCAGTACCAACATGGCTACGCAGTATTTT.

The CDR3, as DNA: TGCGCCAGCAGCCAAACAGGCAGCGCAGATACGCAGTATTTT. Its protein product is CASSQTGSADTQYF. This chain links TRBV4-1 with TRBJ2-3, with D maybe TRBD1 (5 bases). Per the germline V gene, CDR1 is MGHRA and CDR2 is YSYEKL. The CDR3 has 14 amino acids. Trimming shortened V by 2 bases and J by 4 bases, and 10 bases separated the two germline ends.

V gene TRBV5-4 combines with J gene TRBJ2-3; 10 bases are shared with TRBD2. V shed 3 bases, J shed 8 bases, and the junction held 15 bases outside the gene matches. There are 17 residues in the CDR3. CDR1 is SGHNT, CDR2 YYREEE, per germline (reference sequence). The chain's CDR3 is CASSSPRVVAGGGTQYF. Here the CDR3 DNA reads TGTGCCAGCAGCTCCCCCCGGGTGGTAGCGGGGGGTGGTACGCAGTATTTT.

This sequence joins TRBV29-1 and TRBJ1-1; possibly TRBD1 for D (5 bases). The V gene's germline CDR1 is SQVTM and CDR2 ANQGSEA. The CDR3 has 12 amino acids. With 7 bases removed from V and 7 bases from J, the gap between germline ends came to 16 bases. The CDR3 bases are TGCAGCGCAAGACAGTACGATGGTGAAGCTTTCTTT. Translated: CSARQYDGEAFF.

V gene TRBV29-1 combines with J gene TRBJ2-5; 9 bases are shared with TRBD2. The CDR3 extends over 16 amino acids. Trimming cost V 0 bases and J 2 bases; bases outside gene matches: 7. The germline V gene has CDR1 SQVTM and CDR2 ANQGSEA. CDR3: CSVEEEGLAIQETQYF. CDR3 nucleotides: TGCAGCGTTGAAGAGGAGGGACTAGCCATACAAGAGACCCAGTACTTC.

This clone was found once. The chain has TRBV28 and TRBJ1-2, with 7 bases lining up with TRBD1. V lost 6 bases to trimming and J lost 0 bases; unmatched junction nucleotides: 4. In germline, CDR1 is MDHEN, CDR2 SYDVKM. The CDR3 covers 14 residues. In nucleotides, the CDR3 is TGTGCCAGCAGACTACAGGGGTCTAACTATGGCTACACCTTC. This codes for CASRLQGSNYGYTF.

V and J are TRBV5-1 and TRBJ2-7; 7 nucleotides match TRBD1. V lost 4 bases to trimming and J lost 2 bases; unmatched junction nucleotides: 6. CDR3 length equals 14 residues. CDR1 and CDR2 from the germline V gene are SGHRS and YFSETQ. CDR3 residues: CASSPQTGPYEQYF. CDR3 coding DNA: TGCGCCAGCAGCCCGCAGACAGGGCCCTACGAGCAGTACTTC.

The rearrangement joins TRBV28 to TRBJ2-5; a possible D gene is TRBD1 (5 bases). Germline lookup yields CDR1 MDHEN and CDR2 SYDVKM. This CDR3 region has 14 residues. The V gene lost 3 bases and the J gene lost 5 bases, with 13 bases spanning the gap. The CDR3 DNA reads as TGTGCCAGCAGTTTTTGGCAGGGTGGGGAGACCCAGTACTTC. Translating it yields CASSFWQGGETQYF.

In this sample, this clone turned up once. The chain carries TRBV12-5 and TRBJ1-2, with 11 bases aligning to TRBD1. CDR1 LGHNT and CDR2 FRNRAP come from the germline V gene. The CDR3 is made up of 16 amino acids. V lost 1 base to trimming and J lost 5 bases; unmatched junction nucleotides: 6. CDR3 amino acids: CASGLDRDRGIYGYTF. The DNA for the CDR3 is TGTGCTAGTGGTTTGGACCGGGACAGGGGGATATATGGCTACACCTTC. The whole variable domain, filled in from reference TRBV12-5 and TRBJ1-2, reads DARVTQTPRHKVTEMGQEVTMRCQPILGHNTVFWYRQTMMQGLELLAYFRNRAPLDDSGMPKDRFSAEMPDATLATLKIQPSEPRDSAVYFCASGLDRDRGIYGYTFGSGTRLTVV.

The V gene is TRBV27, the J gene TRBJ1-1; D remains ambiguous. Germline V gene sequence: CDR1 MNHEY, CDR2 SMNVEV (reference sequence). The CDR3 sequence is 14 residues long. V gave up 7 bases and J gave up 4 bases, with 16 bases separating them. The CDR3 DNA reads TGTGCCAGCAATCCCGGAGGGTGGCTCACTGAAGCTTTCTTT. This codes for CASNPGGWLTEAFF.

V usage is TRBV5-6 and J usage is TRBJ1-2; D ambiguous. V lost 7 bases and J lost 3, with 13 bases in between. CDR3 length: 13 amino acids. Per the germline V gene, CDR1 is SGHDT and CDR2 is YYEEEE. This CDR3 reads CASGQERYYGYTF. CDR3 in DNA: TGTGCCAGCGGGCAGGAAAGGTACTATGGCTACACCTTC.

CDR3 residues: CSVESQGDFSTEAFF. CDR3 DNA sequence: TGCAGCGTTGAATCACAGGGGGATTTCAGCACTGAAGCTTTCTTT. The chain joins TRBV29-1 to TRBJ1-1, with TRBD1 matching over 8 bases. This CDR3 has 15 residues. The J segment lost 4 bases and the V segment lost 2 bases, leaving 9 bases of the junction unmatched. Germline CDR1 reads SQVTM; CDR2 reads ANQGSEA.